This T cell receptor beta chain is drawn from a study of regulatory T cells in long-lasting Graves disease. Unmatched junction bases numbered 6, after V lost 5 bases and J lost 5 bases. From germline, CDR1 is SEHNR and CDR2 FQNEAQ (reference sequence). The CDR3 runs 14 residues. Turning to this clonotype: Possible read error: a much larger clone is one base away.

Through Arm-PCR of CDR3 regions and iRepertoire HTBI primers, TCR beta libraries were built. From the multiplex PCR reads, TCRdb called clonotypes with MiXCR, one entry per CDR3 protein. The data contain 500,000 or so distinct CDR3 sequences, roughly 16% of them singletons. Time point in this sample: newly diagnosed GD, antithyroid drugs for less than 3 months. Extracted RNA from PBMCs served as the source of the TCR library. In addition, the sample was reused for a study of T cells in Graves' hyperthyroidism and ophthalmopathy. That paper adds: A set of HTBI primers served as the primers for a first-round RT-PCR of the TCR CDR3. Ophthalmopathy cases were set apart from stable hyperthyroidism by a 13 V-J model.

This receptor was taken from a man in his forties with Graves disease. The source material was peripheral blood mononuclear cells (PBMCs), sampled at new diagnosis, from a patient treated with antithyroid drugs. This chain joins TRBV7-9 and TRBJ2-7; TRBD2 matches at 10 bases. The CDR3, as DNA: TGTGCCAGCAGCGTTAGCGGGAGGTCGGACGAGCAGTACTTC. Translated, it gives CASSVSGRSDEQYF.